The 4 T cell receptor beta chains presented below share a single source sample, sequenced in a study of blood T cell repertoires in COVID-19. TCRdb's table, derived via immunoSEQ multiplex PCR, lists solely in-frame clones and lacks some. Here the sample spans just under 30,000 clones, approximately 87% being singletons. Sequencing input: peripheral blood. These receptors were taken from a human donor with active COVID-19. The donor label of this sample is uncertain.

This sequence joins TRBV5-1 and TRBJ2-7; TRBD2 matches 7 bases. There are 14 residues in the CDR3. Trimming removed 4 bases from V and 5 bases from J; junction bases left unmatched: 9. Germline-derived CDR1 and CDR2 are SGHRS and YFSETQ. CDR3 in DNA: TGCGCCAGCAGCCTTGGGGGGGTGCCGGACGAGCAGTACTTC. It is translated as CASSLGGVPDEQYF. Filled out from reference TRBV5-1 and TRBJ2-7, the complete variable domain reads KAGVTQTPRYLIKTRGQQVTLSCSPISGHRSVSWYQQTPGQGLQFLFEYFSETQRNKGNFPGRFSGRQFSNSRSEMNVSTLELGDSALYLCASSLGGVPDEQYFGPGTRLTVT.

J is TRBJ2-1 and V is TRBV7-6, with 10 bases matching TRBD1. The CDR3 spans 15 residues. Germline CDR1 is SGHVS and CDR2 is FNYEAQ. V shed 4 bases, J shed 3 bases, and the junction held 3 bases outside the gene matches. The CDR3 DNA follows: TGTGCCAGCAGCTCGACAGGGGGCTACTACAATGAGCAGTTCTTC. Its translation is CASSSTGGYYNEQFF. Filled out from reference TRBV7-6 and TRBJ2-1, the complete variable domain reads GAGVSQSPRYKVTKRGQDVALRCDPISGHVSLYWYRQALGQGPEFLTYFNYEAQQDKSGLPNDRFSAERPEGSISTLTIQRTEQRDSAMYRCASSSTGGYYNEQFFGPGTRLTVL.

The J gene is TRBJ2-1, the V gene TRBV5-3, with 9 bases aligning to TRBD2. TRBV5-3 is marked as an open reading frame, function uncertain. The CDR3 extends over 14 amino acids. V lost 1 base to trimming and J lost 13 bases; unmatched junction nucleotides: 9. The CDR3 is CARSLLGGGAIQFF. The CDR3 DNA reads TGTGCCAGAAGCTTGCTAGGCGGGGGGGCCATTCAGTTCTTC.

The chain employs TRBV6-5 and TRBJ1-2; 8 bases match TRBD1. Germline V gene data show CDR1 as MNHEY and CDR2 as SVGAGI. The CDR3 totals 15 residues. The V and J ends lost 4 bases and 4 bases, in that order; junction bases with no gene match: 8. CDR3 loop: CASSSTGVVGYGYTF. In DNA form, the CDR3 reads TGTGCCAGCAGTTCGACAGGGGTGGTTGGCTATGGCTACACCTTC.